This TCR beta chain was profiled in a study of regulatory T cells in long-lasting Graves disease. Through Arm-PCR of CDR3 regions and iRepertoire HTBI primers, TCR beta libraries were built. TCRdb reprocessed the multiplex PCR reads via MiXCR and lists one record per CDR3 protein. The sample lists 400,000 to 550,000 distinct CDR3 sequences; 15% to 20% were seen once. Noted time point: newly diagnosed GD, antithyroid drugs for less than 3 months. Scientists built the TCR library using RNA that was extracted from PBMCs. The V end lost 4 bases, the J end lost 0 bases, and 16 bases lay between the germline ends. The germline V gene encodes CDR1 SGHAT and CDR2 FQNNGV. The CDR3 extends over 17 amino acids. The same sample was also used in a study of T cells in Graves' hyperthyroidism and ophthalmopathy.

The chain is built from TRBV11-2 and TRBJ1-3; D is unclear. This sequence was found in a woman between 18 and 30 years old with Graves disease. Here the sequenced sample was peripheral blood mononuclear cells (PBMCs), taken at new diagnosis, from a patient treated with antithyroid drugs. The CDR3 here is CASSSLRTGSSGNTIYF. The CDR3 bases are TGTGCCAGCAGCTCCCTCAGGACGGGGAGCTCTGGAAACACCATATATTTT.